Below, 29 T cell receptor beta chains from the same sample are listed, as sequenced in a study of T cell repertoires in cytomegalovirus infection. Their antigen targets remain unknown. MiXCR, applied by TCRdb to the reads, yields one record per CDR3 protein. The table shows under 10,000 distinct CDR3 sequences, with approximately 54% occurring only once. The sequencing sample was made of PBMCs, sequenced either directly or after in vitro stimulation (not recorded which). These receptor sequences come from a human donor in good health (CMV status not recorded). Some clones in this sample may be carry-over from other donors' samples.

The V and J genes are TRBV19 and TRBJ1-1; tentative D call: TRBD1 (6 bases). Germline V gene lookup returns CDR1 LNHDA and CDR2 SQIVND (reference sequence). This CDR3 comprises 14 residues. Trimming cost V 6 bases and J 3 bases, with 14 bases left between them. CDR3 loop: CASSRPDSYTEAFF. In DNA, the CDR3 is TGTGCCAGTAGCCGCCCGGACAGCTACACTGAAGCTTTCTTT.

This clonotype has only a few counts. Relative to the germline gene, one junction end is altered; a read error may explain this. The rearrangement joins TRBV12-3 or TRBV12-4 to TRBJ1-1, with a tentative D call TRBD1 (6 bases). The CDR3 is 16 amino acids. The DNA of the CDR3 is TGTGCCAGCAGCCTAAGGGTTTCCAAACAGGGCAATGAAGCTTTCTTC. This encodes CASSLRVSKQGNEAFF.

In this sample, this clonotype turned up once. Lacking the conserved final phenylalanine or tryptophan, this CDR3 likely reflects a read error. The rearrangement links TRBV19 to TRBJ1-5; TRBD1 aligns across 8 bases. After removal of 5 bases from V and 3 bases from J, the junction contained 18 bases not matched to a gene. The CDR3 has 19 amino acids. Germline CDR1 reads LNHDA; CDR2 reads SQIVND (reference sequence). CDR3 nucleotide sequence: TGTGCCAGTAGTTCAATATATCCGGGGACAGGTGAAGACAATCAGCCCCAGCATTGT. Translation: CASSSIYPGTGEDNQPQHC.

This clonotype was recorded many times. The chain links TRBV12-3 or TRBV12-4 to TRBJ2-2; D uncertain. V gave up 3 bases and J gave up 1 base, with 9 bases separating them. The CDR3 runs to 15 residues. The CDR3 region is CASSLIAENTGELFF. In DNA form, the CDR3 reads TGTGCCAGCAGTTTGATCGCGGAGAACACCGGGGAGCTGTTTTTT.

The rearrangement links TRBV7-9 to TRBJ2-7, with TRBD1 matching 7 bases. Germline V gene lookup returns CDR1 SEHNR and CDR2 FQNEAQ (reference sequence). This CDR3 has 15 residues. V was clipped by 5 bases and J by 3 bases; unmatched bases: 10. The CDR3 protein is CASSHRQGAFYEQYF. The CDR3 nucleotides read TGTGCCAGCAGCCACCGACAGGGAGCATTCTACGAGCAGTACTTC.

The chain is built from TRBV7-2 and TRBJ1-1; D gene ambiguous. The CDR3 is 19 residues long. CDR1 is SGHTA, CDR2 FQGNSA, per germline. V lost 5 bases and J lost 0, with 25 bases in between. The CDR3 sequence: CASSHPRGKLGFVNTEAFF. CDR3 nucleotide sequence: TGTGCCAGCAGCCACCCTCGAGGGAAACTTGGGTTCGTGAACACTGAAGCTTTCTTT.

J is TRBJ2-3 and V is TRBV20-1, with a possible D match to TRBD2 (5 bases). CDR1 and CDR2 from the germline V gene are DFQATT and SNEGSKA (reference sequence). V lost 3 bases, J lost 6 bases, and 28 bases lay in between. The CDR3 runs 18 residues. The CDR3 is CSARRLPPKGSTQDTQYF. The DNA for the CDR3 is TGCAGTGCTAGGCGACTACCACCTAAAGGGAGCACACAGGATACGCAGTATTTT.

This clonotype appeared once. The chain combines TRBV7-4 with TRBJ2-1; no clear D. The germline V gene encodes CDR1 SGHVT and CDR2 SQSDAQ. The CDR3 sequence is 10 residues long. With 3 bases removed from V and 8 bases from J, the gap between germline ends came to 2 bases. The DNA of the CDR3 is TGTGCCAGCAGCTTGTATGAGCAGTTCTTC. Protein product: CASSLYEQFF. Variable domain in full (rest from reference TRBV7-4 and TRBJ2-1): GAGVSQSPRYKVAKRGRDVALRCDSISGHVTLYWYRQTLGQGSEVLTYSQSDAQRDKSGRPSGRFSAERPERSVSTLKIQRTEQGDSAVYLCASSLYEQFFGPGTRLTVL.

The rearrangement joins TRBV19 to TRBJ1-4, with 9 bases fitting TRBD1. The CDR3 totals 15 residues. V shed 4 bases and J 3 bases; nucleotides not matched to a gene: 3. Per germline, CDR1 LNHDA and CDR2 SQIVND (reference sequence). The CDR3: CASSTTGGSNEKLFF. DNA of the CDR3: TGTGCCAGTAGTACTACAGGGGGCTCTAATGAAAAACTGTTTTTT.

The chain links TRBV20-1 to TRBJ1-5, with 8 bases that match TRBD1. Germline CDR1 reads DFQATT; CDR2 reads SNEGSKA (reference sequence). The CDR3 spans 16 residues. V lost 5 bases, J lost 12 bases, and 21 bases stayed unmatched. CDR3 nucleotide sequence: TGCAGTGCTTGGGCCAGGGGGCTTTCTAGCACTAAGCACCAGCATTTT. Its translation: CSAWARGLSSTKHQHF.

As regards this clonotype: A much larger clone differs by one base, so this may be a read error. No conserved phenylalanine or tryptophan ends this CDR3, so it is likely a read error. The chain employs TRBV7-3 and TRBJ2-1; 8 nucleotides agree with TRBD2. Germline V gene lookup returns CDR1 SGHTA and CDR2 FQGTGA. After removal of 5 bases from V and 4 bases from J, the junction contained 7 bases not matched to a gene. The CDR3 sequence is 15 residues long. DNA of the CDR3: TGTGCCAGCAGCGCTACTAGCGGACCTTACAATGAGCAGTTCCTC. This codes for CASSATSGPYNEQFL.

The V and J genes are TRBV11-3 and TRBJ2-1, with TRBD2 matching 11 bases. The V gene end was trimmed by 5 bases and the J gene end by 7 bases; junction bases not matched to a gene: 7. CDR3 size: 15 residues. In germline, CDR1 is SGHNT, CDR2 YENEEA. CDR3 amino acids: CASSVAGGPRNEQFF. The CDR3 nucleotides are TGTGCCAGCAGCGTAGCGGGGGGGCCGAGAAATGAGCAGTTCTTC.

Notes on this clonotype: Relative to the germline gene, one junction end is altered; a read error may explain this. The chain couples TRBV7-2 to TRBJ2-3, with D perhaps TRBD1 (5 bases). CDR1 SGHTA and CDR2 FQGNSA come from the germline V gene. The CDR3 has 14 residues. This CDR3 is CDSPLTDKIDTQYF. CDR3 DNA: TGTGACAGCCCCTTAACGGACAAGATAGATACGCAGTATTTT.

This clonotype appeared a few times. The CDR3 sequence: CASSPTGRAGGYTF. CDR3 coding DNA: TGTGCCAGCAGCCCGACAGGGCGCGCTGGCGGCTACACCTTC. This chain joins TRBV7-2 and TRBJ1-2; TRBD1 aligns across 7 bases. Germline lookup yields CDR1 SGHTA and CDR2 FQGNSA. Trimming took 5 bases from V and 8 from J; bases not matched to a gene: 11. This CDR3 is built from 14 residues.

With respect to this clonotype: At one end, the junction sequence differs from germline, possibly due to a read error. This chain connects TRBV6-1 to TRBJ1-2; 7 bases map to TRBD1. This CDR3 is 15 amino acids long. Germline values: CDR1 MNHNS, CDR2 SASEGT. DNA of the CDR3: TGTGACACCCTCCTAAAAGGGGGCGGCGGCTATGGCTACCCCTTC. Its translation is CDTLLKGGGGYGYPF.

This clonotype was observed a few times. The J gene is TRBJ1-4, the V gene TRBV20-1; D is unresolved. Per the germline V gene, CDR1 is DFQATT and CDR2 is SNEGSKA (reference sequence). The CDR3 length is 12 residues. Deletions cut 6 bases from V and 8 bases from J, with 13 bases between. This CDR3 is CSAPGPREKLFF. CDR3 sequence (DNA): TGCAGTGCACCTGGACCTAGAGAAAAACTGTTTTTT.

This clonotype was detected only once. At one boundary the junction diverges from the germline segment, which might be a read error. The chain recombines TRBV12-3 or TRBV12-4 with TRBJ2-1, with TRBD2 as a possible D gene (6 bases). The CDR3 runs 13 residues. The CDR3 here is CAIRPGLYNKHFF. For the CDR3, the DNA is TGTGCCATCAGACCGGGACTCTACAATAAGCATTTCTTC.

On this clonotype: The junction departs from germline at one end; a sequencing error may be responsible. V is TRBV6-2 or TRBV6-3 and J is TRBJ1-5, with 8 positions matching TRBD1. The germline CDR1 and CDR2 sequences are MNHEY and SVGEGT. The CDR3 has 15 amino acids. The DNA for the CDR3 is TGTGCGAGCAGTTTTTATCAGGGGGCCGCTCAGCACCAGAATTTT. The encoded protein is CASSFYQGAAQHQNF.

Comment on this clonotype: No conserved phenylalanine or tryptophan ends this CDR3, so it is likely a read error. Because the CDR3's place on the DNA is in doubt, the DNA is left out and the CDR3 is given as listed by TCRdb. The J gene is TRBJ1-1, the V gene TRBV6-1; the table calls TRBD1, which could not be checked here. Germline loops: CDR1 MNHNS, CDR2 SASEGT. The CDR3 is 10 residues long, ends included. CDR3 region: CASSENSPVL.

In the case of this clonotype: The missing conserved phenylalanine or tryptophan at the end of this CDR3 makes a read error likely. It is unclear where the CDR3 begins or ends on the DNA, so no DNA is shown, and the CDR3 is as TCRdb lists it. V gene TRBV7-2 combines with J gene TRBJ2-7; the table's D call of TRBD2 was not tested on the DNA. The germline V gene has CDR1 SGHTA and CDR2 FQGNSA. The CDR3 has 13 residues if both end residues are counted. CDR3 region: CARSAEGGHELYC.

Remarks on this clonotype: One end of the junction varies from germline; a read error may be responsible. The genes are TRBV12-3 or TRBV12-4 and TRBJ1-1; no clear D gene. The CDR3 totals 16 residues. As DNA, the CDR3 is TGTGCCAGCAGCCTCATGGTTTCCAAACAGTGCACTGAATCTTTCTTT. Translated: CASSLMVSKQCTESFF.

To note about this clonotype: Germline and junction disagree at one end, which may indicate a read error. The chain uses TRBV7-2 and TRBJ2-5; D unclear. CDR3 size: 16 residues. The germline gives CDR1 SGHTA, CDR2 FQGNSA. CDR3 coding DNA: TGTGCCAGCAGCTTGGGCGTGCGGCCAACCCAAGAGACCCCGTCCTTC. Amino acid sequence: CASSLGVRPTQETPSF.

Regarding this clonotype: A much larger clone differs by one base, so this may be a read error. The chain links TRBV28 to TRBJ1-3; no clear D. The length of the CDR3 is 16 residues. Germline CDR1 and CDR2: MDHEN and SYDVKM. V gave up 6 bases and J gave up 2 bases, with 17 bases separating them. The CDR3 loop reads CASSPPLAYAGNTIYF. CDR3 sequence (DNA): TGTGCCAGCAGCCCCCCTCTGGCTTACGCTGGAAACACCATATATTTT. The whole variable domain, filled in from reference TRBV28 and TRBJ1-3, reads DVKVTQSSRYLVKRTGEKVFLECVQDMDHENMFWYRQDPGLGLRLIYFSYDVKMKEKGDIPEGYSVSREKKERFSLILESASTNQTSMYLCASSPPLAYAGNTIYFGEGSWLTVV.

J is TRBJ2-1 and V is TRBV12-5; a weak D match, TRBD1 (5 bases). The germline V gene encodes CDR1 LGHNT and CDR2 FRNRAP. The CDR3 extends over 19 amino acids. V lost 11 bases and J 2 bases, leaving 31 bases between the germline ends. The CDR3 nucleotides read TGTGCTGTTGTTTTGGTATCGGTAATAGGGGCCGTCCCCTACAATGAGCAGTTCTTC. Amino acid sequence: CAVVLVSVIGAVPYNEQFF.

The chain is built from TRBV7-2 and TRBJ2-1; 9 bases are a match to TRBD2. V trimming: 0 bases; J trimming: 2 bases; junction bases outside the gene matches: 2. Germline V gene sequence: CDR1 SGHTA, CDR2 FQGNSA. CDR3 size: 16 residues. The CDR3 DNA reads TGTGCCAGCAGCTTAGCGGGCGGGGGGGCCTACAATGAGCAGTTCTTC. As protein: CASSLAGGGAYNEQFF.

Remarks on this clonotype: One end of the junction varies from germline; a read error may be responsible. CDR3 nucleotide sequence: TGTGCCAGTGGTTTGGTATCGGTAATATTGTCCGTCCCCTACAAGGAGAAGTTCTTC. Amino acid sequence: CASGLVSVILSVPYKEKFF. The chain uses TRBV12-5 and TRBJ2-1; D uncertain. The germline V gene has CDR1 LGHNT and CDR2 FRNRAP. CDR3 length: 19 residues.

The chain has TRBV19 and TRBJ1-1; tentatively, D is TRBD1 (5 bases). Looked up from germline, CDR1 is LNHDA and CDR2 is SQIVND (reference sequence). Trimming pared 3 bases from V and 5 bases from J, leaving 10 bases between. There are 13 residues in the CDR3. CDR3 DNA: TGTGCCAGTAGTATCCCTGGGGCGACTGAAGCTTTCTTT. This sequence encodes CASSIPGATEAFF.

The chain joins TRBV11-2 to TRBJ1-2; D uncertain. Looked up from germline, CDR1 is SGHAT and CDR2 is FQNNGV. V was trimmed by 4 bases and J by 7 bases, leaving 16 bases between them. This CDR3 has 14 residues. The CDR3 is CASSSHVGAGGYTF. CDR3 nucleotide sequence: TGTGCCAGCAGCTCCCATGTAGGCGCGGGTGGCTACACCTTC.

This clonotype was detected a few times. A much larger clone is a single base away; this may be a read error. CDR3 sequence: CSGIDLGYGYTF. DNA for the CDR3: TGCAGCGGTATCGACTTGGGGTATGGCTACACCTTC. J is TRBJ1-2 and V is TRBV29-1; no firm D call. V was trimmed by 7 bases and J by 5 bases, leaving 14 bases between them. The CDR3 has 12 amino acids. Germline CDR1 and CDR2: SQVTM and ANQGSEA.